This entry features one TCR beta chain sequence. The source of the sample is a study of cytomegalovirus exposure and HLA in healthy donors. Germline assignment: CDR1 SEHNR and CDR2 FQNEAQ (reference sequence). This CDR3 is 13 amino acids long. Trimming cost V 4 bases and J 11 bases; bases outside gene matches: 9. TCRdb's copy holds only in-frame clones and misses some; the assay was immunoSEQ multiplex PCR. In the table there are approximately 82,000 clones, about 95% of which are singletons. The source of this sequence is a young woman in good health and CMV-seronegative. Material for sequencing was PBMCs. This chain connects TRBV7-9 to TRBJ1-1, with 8 bases matching TRBD1. CDR3 DNA: TGTGCCAGCAGCTCCTCGGGACAGGAGGACGCTTTCTTT. Its protein product is CASSSSGQEDAFF.